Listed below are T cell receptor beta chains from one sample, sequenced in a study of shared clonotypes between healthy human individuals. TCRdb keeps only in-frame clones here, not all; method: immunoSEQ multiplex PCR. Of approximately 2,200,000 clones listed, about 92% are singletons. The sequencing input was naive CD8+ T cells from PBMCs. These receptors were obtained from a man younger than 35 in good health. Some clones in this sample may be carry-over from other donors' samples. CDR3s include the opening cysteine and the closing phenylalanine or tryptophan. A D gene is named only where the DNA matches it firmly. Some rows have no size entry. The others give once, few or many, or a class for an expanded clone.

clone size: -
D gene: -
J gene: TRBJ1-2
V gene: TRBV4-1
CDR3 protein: CASSQGPGDFSTF
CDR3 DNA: TGCGCCAGCAGCCAAGGTCCAGGGGATTTCTCCACCTTC

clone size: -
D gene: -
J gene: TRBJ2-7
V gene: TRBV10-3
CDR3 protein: CAISGVFPGHEQYF
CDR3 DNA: TGTGCCATCAGTGGGGTCTTTCCCGGGCACGAGCAGTACTTC

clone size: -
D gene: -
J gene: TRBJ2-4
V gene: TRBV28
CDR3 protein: CASSFRSLAKNIQYF
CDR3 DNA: TGTGCCAGCAGTTTCCGAAGCCTAGCCAAAAACATTCAGTACTTC

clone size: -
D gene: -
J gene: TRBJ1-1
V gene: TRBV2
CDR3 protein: CASSEAAGLRTEAFF
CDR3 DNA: TGTGCCAGCAGTGAAGCGGCAGGGCTGCGGACTGAAGCTTTCTTT

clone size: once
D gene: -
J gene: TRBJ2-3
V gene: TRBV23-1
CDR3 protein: CASSQDGLWADTQYF
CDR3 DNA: TGCGCCAGCAGTCAGGACGGATTGTGGGCAGATACGCAGTATTTT

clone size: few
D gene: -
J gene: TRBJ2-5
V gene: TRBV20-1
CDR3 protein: CSATKTQYF
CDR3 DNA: TGCAGTGCTACAAAGACCCAGTACTTC

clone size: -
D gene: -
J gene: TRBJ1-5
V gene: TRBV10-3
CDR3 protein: CAISPVGLGNQPQHF
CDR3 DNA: TGTGCCATCAGCCCCGTCGGTTTGGGCAATCAGCCCCAGCATTTT

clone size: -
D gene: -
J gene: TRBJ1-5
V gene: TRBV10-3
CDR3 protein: CALASGVLNQPQHF
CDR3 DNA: TGTGCCTTAGCCTCCGGGGTCCTCAATCAGCCCCAGCATTTT

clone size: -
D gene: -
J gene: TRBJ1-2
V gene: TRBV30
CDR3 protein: CAWEAEDNYGYTF
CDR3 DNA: TGTGCCTGGGAGGCCGAGGACAACTATGGCTACACCTTC

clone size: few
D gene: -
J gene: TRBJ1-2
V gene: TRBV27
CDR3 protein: CASRLTRSNGYTF
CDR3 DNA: TGTGCCAGCAGGTTAACACGGAGTAATGGCTACACCTTC

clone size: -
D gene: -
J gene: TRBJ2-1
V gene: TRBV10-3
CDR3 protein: CAIRDRDSLNEQFF
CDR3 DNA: TGTGCCATCAGGGACCGGGACTCCCTCAATGAGCAGTTCTTC

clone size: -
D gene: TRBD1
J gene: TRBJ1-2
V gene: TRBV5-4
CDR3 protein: CASSLVFWEGGRGYGYTF
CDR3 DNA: TGTGCCAGCAGCTTGGTCTTCTGGGAAGGGGGCCGAGGCTATGGCTACACCTTC

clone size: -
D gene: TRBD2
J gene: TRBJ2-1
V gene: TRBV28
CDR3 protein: CASRLAGVDEQFF
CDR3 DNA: TGTGCCAGCAGGCTAGCGGGAGTTGATGAGCAGTTCTTC

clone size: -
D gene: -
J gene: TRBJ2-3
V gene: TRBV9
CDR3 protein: CASSVRGDTQYF
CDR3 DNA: TGTGCCAGCAGCGTACGCGGGGATACGCAGTATTTT

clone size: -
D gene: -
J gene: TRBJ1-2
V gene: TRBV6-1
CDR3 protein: CASSEWLNPNYGYTF
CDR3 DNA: TGTGCCAGCAGCGAATGGCTGAACCCCAACTATGGCTACACCTTC

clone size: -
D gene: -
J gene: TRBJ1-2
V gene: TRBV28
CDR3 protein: CASSINRLNYGYTF
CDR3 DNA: TGTGCCAGCAGTATTAACAGGCTTAACTATGGCTACACCTTC

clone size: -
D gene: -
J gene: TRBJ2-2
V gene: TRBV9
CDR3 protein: CASSGSIKGLNTGELFF
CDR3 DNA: TGTGCCAGCAGCGGATCAATAAAGGGACTGAACACCGGGGAGCTGTTTTTT

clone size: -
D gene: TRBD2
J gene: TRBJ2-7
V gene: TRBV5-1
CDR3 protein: CASSPGLYSYEQYF
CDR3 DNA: TGCGCCAGCAGCCCGGGACTATACTCCTACGAGCAGTACTTC

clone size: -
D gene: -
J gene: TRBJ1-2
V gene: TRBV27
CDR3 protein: CASSPISEGGIYGYTF
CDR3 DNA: TGTGCCAGCAGTCCCATCTCGGAAGGGGGGATATATGGCTACACCTTC

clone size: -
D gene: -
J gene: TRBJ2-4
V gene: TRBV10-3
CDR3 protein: CAISERGVAKNIQYF
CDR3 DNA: TGTGCCATCAGTGAAAGGGGGGTAGCCAAAAACATTCAGTACTTC

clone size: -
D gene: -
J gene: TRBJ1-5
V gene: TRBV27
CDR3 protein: CASSLYRGDGNQPQHF
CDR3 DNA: TGTGCCAGCAGTTTATATCGGGGAGATGGCAATCAGCCCCAGCATTTT

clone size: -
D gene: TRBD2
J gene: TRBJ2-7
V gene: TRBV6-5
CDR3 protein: CASRGTSFTYEQYF
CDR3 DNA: TGTGCCAGCAGAGGGACTAGTTTTACCTACGAGCAGTACTTC

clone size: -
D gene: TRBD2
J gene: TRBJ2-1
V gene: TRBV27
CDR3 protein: CASRASGSLPDEQFF
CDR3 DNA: TGTGCCAGCAGAGCTAGCGGGAGTCTCCCCGATGAGCAGTTCTTC